The 14 T cell receptor beta chains below all came from one sample that was sequenced in a study of blood T cell repertoires in COVID-19 (dated by TCRdb to about 2020). Library generation was performed with the immunoSEQ multiplex PCR assay. TCRdb stores this immuneACCESS table with in-frame sequences only. Part of the clones is absent; in the studies checked, under half of the shortfall reflects unresolved V genes, and no reason is known for the rest. The sample table holds tens of thousands of clones, of which 85% to 95% were seen once. The ten largest clones represent more than 3% of the sample. Sequencing was carried out using peripheral blood. These receptors were taken from a man aged 50-60 years with acute or convalescent COVID-19.

The chain uses TRBV7-2 and TRBJ2-1; 8 nucleotides line up with TRBD2. The germline CDR1 and CDR2 sequences are SGHTA and FQGNSA. This CDR3 spans 16 amino acids. The V and J ends lost 1 base and 4 bases, in that order; junction bases with no gene match: 6. CDR3 residues: CASSLEGGGPYNEQFF. CDR3 DNA: TGTGCCAGCAGCTTAGAAGGCGGGGGGCCTTACAATGAGCAGTTCTTC. The whole variable domain, filled in from reference TRBV7-2 and TRBJ2-1, reads GAGVSQSPSNKVTEKGKDVELRCDPISGHTALYWYRQSLGQGLEFLIYFQGNSAPDKSGLPSDRFSAERTGGSVSTLTIQRTQQEDSAVYLCASSLEGGGPYNEQFFGPGTRLTVL.

The rearrangement links TRBV18 to TRBJ2-1; 7 nucleotides match TRBD2. Looked up from germline, CDR1 is KGHSH and CDR2 is LQKENI. The trim removed 3 bases at V and 3 bases at J, leaving 5 bases unmatched. The CDR3 is made up of 15 amino acids. The CDR3 DNA sequence: TGTGCCAGCTCACCGCTAGCGGTGAACTACAATGAGCAGTTCTTC. Amino acid sequence: CASSPLAVNYNEQFF.

The V and J genes are TRBV19 and TRBJ2-7; 7 bases agree with TRBD1. The germline CDR1 and CDR2 sequences are LNHDA and SQIVND (reference sequence). This CDR3 spans 15 amino acids. The V gene end was trimmed by 7 bases and the J gene end by 1 base; junction bases not matched to a gene: 10. The CDR3, as DNA: TGTGCCAGTAAGCATGCCGGACAGGCGTCCTACGAGCAGTACTTC. This sequence encodes CASKHAGQASYEQYF. Supplemented by reference TRBV19 and TRBJ2-7, the full variable domain reads DGGITQSPKYLFRKEGQNVTLSCEQNLNHDAMYWYRQDPGQGLRLIYYSQIVNDFQKGDIAEGYSVSREKKESFPLTVTSAQKNPTAFYLCASKHAGQASYEQYFGPGTRLTVT.

This chain joins TRBV7-3 and TRBJ2-1; 13 nucleotides agree with TRBD2. The CDR3 has 16 residues. Germline assignment: CDR1 SGHTA and CDR2 FQGTGA. Losses at the gene ends were 3 bases for V and 8 bases for J; bases not matched to a gene: 7. Here the CDR3 DNA reads TGTGCCAGCAGCTTGGGACTAGCGGGGATGACGGATGAGCAGTTCTTC. Its translation is CASSLGLAGMTDEQFF.

The rearrangement links TRBV28 to TRBJ2-1; TRBD2 is a possible D gene (6 bases). There are 16 residues in the CDR3. Trimming cost V 10 bases and J 4 bases, with 23 bases left between them. Germline CDR1 is MDHEN and CDR2 is SYDVKM. The CDR3 is CAIGDALAPRYNEQFF. The CDR3 region has the DNA TGTGCCATCGGGGACGCACTAGCCCCCAGGTACAATGAGCAGTTCTTC.

The chain recombines TRBV5-1 with TRBJ1-4, with 7 bases matching TRBD1. CDR1 is SGHRS and CDR2 is YFSETQ in the germline V gene. Unmatched junction bases numbered 2, after V lost 2 bases and J lost 4 bases. The CDR3 is 14 residues long. For the CDR3, the DNA is TGCGCCAGCAGCTTTGGGACAGTTAATGAAAAACTGTTTTTT. Translated: CASSFGTVNEKLFF.

This clone was recorded a few times. V usage is TRBV5-1 and J usage is TRBJ1-3; TRBD1 agrees at 8 bases. The CDR3 totals 16 residues. V lost 4 bases, J lost 4 bases, and 10 bases stayed unmatched. Germline CDR1 and CDR2: SGHRS and YFSETQ. For the CDR3, the DNA is TGCGCCAGCAGCCCACTCCCCTGGACAGGGGGAAACACCATATATTTT. Translated: CASSPLPWTGGNTIYF.

V usage is TRBV30 and J usage is TRBJ1-5; D possibly corresponds to TRBD1 (5 bases). Between the trimmed V and J ends, which lost 1 base and 4 bases, there was a span of 11 bases. Germline V gives CDR1 GTSNPN, CDR2 SVGIG (reference sequence). This CDR3 region has 14 residues. The DNA of the CDR3 is TGTGCCTGGAGTGGACAGCCAGCTAATCAGCCCCAGCATTTT. Its protein product is CAWSGQPANQPQHF. Filled out from reference TRBV30 and TRBJ1-5, the complete variable domain reads SQTIHQWPATLVQPVGSPLSLECTVEGTSNPNLYWYRQAAGRGLQLLFYSVGIGQISSEVPQNLSASRPQDRQFILSSKKLLLSDSGFYLCAWSGQPANQPQHFGDGTRLSIL.

The chain is built from TRBV7-3 and TRBJ2-1; 8 positions match TRBD1. Unmatched junction bases numbered 6, after V lost 5 bases and J lost 3 bases. The CDR3 totals 15 residues. In germline, CDR1 is SGHTA, CDR2 FQGTGA. The CDR3: CASSPSGQVYNEQFF. The CDR3 nucleotides are TGTGCCAGCAGCCCCTCGGGACAGGTCTACAATGAGCAGTTCTTC.

The chain combines TRBV29-1 with TRBJ1-1; D not certain. Germline loops: CDR1 SQVTM, CDR2 ANQGSEA. The CDR3 has 12 amino acids. Deletions cut 4 bases from V and 1 base from J, with 7 bases between. The CDR3 loop reads CSVGFGNTEAFF. CDR3 in DNA: TGCAGCGTTGGGTTCGGGAACACTGAAGCTTTCTTT.

This clone was seen a handful of times. This same CDR3 is encoded by further DNA sequences in the sample. This chain uses TRBV2 with TRBJ1-5, with TRBD1 as a possible D gene (5 bases). Germline CDR1 SNHLY, CDR2 FYNNEI. V was trimmed by 8 bases and J by 0 bases, leaving 14 bases between them. The CDR3 consists of 15 residues. Here the CDR3 reads CASGSTGYSNQPQHF. DNA of the CDR3: TGTGCCAGCGGGTCCACAGGTTATAGCAATCAGCCCCAGCATTTT.

The V call is TRBV28, the J call TRBJ2-3, with 9 bases matching TRBD1. The germline V gene encodes CDR1 MDHEN and CDR2 SYDVKM. The CDR3 extends over 18 amino acids. The ends lost 4 bases at V and 1 base at J; junction bases unmatched: 12. DNA for the CDR3: TGTGCCAGCAGTTCCTGGACAGGGGAGAACGCCGGCACAGATACGCAGTATTTT. Protein sequence: CASSSWTGENAGTDTQYF.

CDR3 sequence: CASSVRDRVINEQFF. The CDR3, as DNA: TGCGCCAGCAGTGTCCGGGACAGGGTAATCAATGAGCAGTTCTTC. The chain recombines TRBV10-1 with TRBJ2-1; 9 bases line up with TRBD1. The trim removed 4 bases at V and 6 bases at J, leaving 7 bases unmatched. The CDR3 contains 15 residues. Germline V gives CDR1 WNHNN, CDR2 SYGVQD (reference sequence).

The CDR3, as DNA: TGTGCCAGCAGGCCCGAGATATCGAACACTGAAGCTTTCTTT. It yields the protein CASRPEISNTEAFF. The chain joins TRBV5-5 to TRBJ1-1; D remains unclear. The CDR3 spans 14 residues. V gave up 5 bases and J gave up 1 base, with 12 bases separating them. Looked up from germline, CDR1 is SGHKS and CDR2 is YYEKEE (reference sequence).